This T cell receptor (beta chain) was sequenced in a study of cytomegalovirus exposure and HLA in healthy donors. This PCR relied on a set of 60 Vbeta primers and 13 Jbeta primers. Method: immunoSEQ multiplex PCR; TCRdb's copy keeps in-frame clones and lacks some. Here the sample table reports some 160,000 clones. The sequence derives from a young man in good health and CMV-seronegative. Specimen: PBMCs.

The CDR3 reads CASSRTGSSYEQYF. Here the CDR3 DNA reads TGTGCCAGCAGCCGCACAGGGAGCTCCTACGAGCAGTACTTC. The rearrangement uses TRBV5-5 and TRBJ2-7, with a weak D call TRBD1 (6 bases). Germline CDR1 and CDR2: SGHKS and YYEKEE (reference sequence). V was clipped by 4 bases and J by 0 bases, with 11 bases between them. The CDR3 runs 14 residues.